This TCR beta chain came from a study of blood T cells in healthy people across ages. General observations from the study: The study found more naive CD4+ cells and higher diversity in long-lived than aged donors. Donor CMV infection status was unknown, possibly confounding age-related changes in expanded clonotypes. Per million T cells, the diversity of TCR beta decreased roughly linearly as age advanced.

CDR3 length: 13 residues. Germline-derived CDR1 and CDR2 are LGHDT and YNNKEL (reference sequence). Trimming left V 1 base short and J 11 bases short, with 12 bases between. Concerning this clonotype: Its antigen is unknown.

Then a second PCR, running roughly 7 to 11 cycles, was carried out with a sample-barcoded 5' primer and a J-beta primer mix. TCRdb re-analysed the 5' RACE reads in MiXCR, keeping a single row per CDR3 protein. The sample records more than 1,000,000 distinct CDR3 sequences, about 23% being singletons. These sequences were also reported in another study, on T cells of mothers and their children.

The source is a girl aged 2-10 years in good health. The source material was blood. This chain uses TRBV3-1 with TRBJ1-3; D is undetermined. The CDR3 reads CASSQGPGVSIYF. The CDR3 nucleotides are TGTGCCAGCAGCCAAGGCCCAGGCGTATCCATATATTTT.